These T cell receptor beta chains were read from a single sample in a study of siplizumab effects on memory and regulatory T cells. Repertoires were generated with immunoSEQ multiplex PCR, while TCRdb's copy carries only in-frame clones and drops some. The table records about 100,000 clones, roughly 92% of them present only once. Sequencing was carried out using Tregs sorted from blood. Receptor source: a human donor in good health. The CDR3 runs from the conserved cysteine through the conserved F or W. A D gene is named only where the DNA matches it firmly. The size entry is marked missing in some rows and otherwise reads once, few, many or a size class.

J gene: TRBJ2-3; D gene: .; clone size: .; V gene: TRBV7-3; CDR3 protein: CASSPGRLSTDTQYF; CDR3 DNA: TGTGCCAGCAGCCCGGGACGCTTAAGCACAGATACGCAGTATTTT
J gene: TRBJ1-1; D gene: .; clone size: .; V gene: TRBV6-5; CDR3 protein: CASSYSSSAEAFF; CDR3 DNA: TGTGCCAGCAGTTACTCATCTAGCGCTGAAGCTTTCTTT
J gene: TRBJ1-1; D gene: TRBD1; clone size: .; V gene: TRBV28; CDR3 protein: CASSRPGTGNTEAFF; CDR3 DNA: TGTGCCAGCAGTAGACCCGGGACAGGGAACACTGAAGCTTTCTTT
J gene: TRBJ2-7; D gene: .; clone size: .; V gene: TRBV20-1; CDR3 protein: CSARYNYEQYF; CDR3 DNA: TGCAGTGCAAGATATAACTACGAGCAGTACTTC
J gene: TRBJ2-7; D gene: .; clone size: few; V gene: TRBV10-2; CDR3 protein: CASSAVSEQYF; CDR3 DNA: TGCGCCAGCAGTGCGGTGAGCGAGCAGTACTTC
J gene: TRBJ2-7; D gene: TRBD2; clone size: .; V gene: TRBV6-5; CDR3 protein: CASRPTSGRIYEQYF; CDR3 DNA: TGTGCCAGCAGGCCCACTAGCGGGAGGATTTACGAGCAGTACTTC
J gene: TRBJ2-4; D gene: .; clone size: .; V gene: TRBV14; CDR3 protein: CASSQDGTRQNIQYF; CDR3 DNA: TGTGCCAGCAGCCAAGACGGCACCCGGCAAAACATTCAGTACTTC
J gene: TRBJ2-1; D gene: TRBD1; clone size: .; V gene: TRBV25-1; CDR3 protein: CASSEEETGEMMEQFF; CDR3 DNA: TGTGCCAGCAGTGAGGAAGAGACAGGGGAAATGATGGAGCAGTTCTTC
J gene: TRBJ1-2; D gene: .; clone size: .; V gene: TRBV6-5; CDR3 protein: CASSLTVGDNYGYTF; CDR3 DNA: TGTGCCAGCAGCCTAACGGTGGGGGACAACTATGGCTACACCTTC
J gene: TRBJ2-3; D gene: TRBD2; clone size: .; V gene: TRBV28; CDR3 protein: CASSPQGLAGGKHTRDTQYF; CDR3 DNA: TGTGCCAGCAGTCCACAGGGACTAGCGGGAGGGAAACACACCCGAGATACGCAGTATTTT
J gene: TRBJ2-3; D gene: .; clone size: .; V gene: TRBV4-1; CDR3 protein: CASSQESTGLRLQF; CDR3 DNA: TGCGCCAGCAGCCAAGAGTCAACCGGGCTAAGGCTCCAATTT
J gene: TRBJ2-1; D gene: .; clone size: .; V gene: TRBV9; CDR3 protein: CASSVGLVEVNEQFF; CDR3 DNA: TGTGCCAGCAGCGTAGGACTAGTCGAGGTAAATGAGCAGTTCTTC
J gene: TRBJ2-5; D gene: TRBD2; clone size: .; V gene: TRBV7-3; CDR3 protein: CASSTLGGGVETQYF; CDR3 DNA: TGTGCCAGCAGCACCCTCGGGGGGGGTGTGGAGACCCAGTACTTC
J gene: TRBJ2-3; D gene: .; clone size: .; V gene: TRBV9; CDR3 protein: CASSVHGTGDTQYF; CDR3 DNA: TGTGCCAGCAGCGTCCACGGCACCGGAGATACGCAGTATTTT
J gene: TRBJ1-4; D gene: TRBD1; clone size: .; V gene: TRBV5-1; CDR3 protein: CASSVGQGAKEKLFF; CDR3 DNA: TGCGCCAGCAGCGTGGGACAGGGGGCGAAAGAAAAACTGTTTTTT
J gene: TRBJ2-1; D gene: TRBD2; clone size: .; V gene: TRBV5-1; CDR3 protein: CASSLVLAGTNEQFF; CDR3 DNA: TGCGCCAGCAGCTTGGTGCTAGCGGGGACTAATGAGCAGTTCTTC
J gene: TRBJ2-2; D gene: TRBD1; clone size: once; V gene: TRBV6-1; CDR3 protein: CASNGQVGLTGELFF; CDR3 DNA: TGTGCCAGCAACGGACAGGTGGGGCTCACCGGGGAGCTGTTTTTT
J gene: TRBJ1-3; D gene: .; clone size: .; V gene: TRBV28; CDR3 protein: CASSFPRAGNTIYF; CDR3 DNA: TGTGCCAGCAGTTTCCCCAGGGCTGGAAACACCATATATTTT
J gene: TRBJ2-7; D gene: .; clone size: .; V gene: TRBV5-1; CDR3 protein: CASSLSRGAYEQYF; CDR3 DNA: TGCGCCAGCAGCTTAAGCAGAGGGGCTTACGAGCAGTACTTC
J gene: TRBJ1-5; D gene: .; clone size: .; V gene: TRBV2; CDR3 protein: CASSELGHGQPQHF; CDR3 DNA: TGTGCCAGCAGTGAATTGGGTCATGGGCAGCCCCAGCATTTT
J gene: TRBJ2-1; D gene: .; clone size: .; V gene: TRBV7-9; CDR3 protein: CASSSRSQTYNEQFF; CDR3 DNA: TGTGCCAGCAGCTCCCGAAGCCAAACCTACAATGAGCAGTTCTTC
J gene: TRBJ2-6; D gene: .; clone size: .; V gene: TRBV5-1; CDR3 protein: CASSPTGALGTSGANVLTF; CDR3 DNA: TGCGCCAGCAGCCCCACAGGTGCCTTGGGTACCTCTGGGGCCAACGTCCTGACTTTC